This T cell receptor (beta chain) was observed in a study of Ad26.COV2.S vaccination and SARS-CoV-2 variants. Per the germline V gene, CDR1 is LNHDA and CDR2 is SQIVND (reference sequence). Trimming removed 8 bases from V and 3 bases from J, with 16 bases in between. The CDR3 loop spans 14 amino acids. TCRdb keeps only in-frame clones here, not all; method: immunoSEQ multiplex PCR. The table shows about 180,000 clones, with around 88% occurring only once. The sequences come from peripheral blood, collected after recovery from COVID-19. This TCR came from a human donor who had recovered from COVID-19. The chain uses TRBV19 and TRBJ2-5, with D unresolved. CDR3 residues: CASSLAIQEETQYF. DNA of the CDR3: TGTGCCAGTTCCTTGGCGATACAAGAAGAGACCCAGTACTTC.